This is a list of T cell receptor beta chains from one sample in a study of blood T cell repertoires in COVID-19. Method: immunoSEQ multiplex PCR; TCRdb's copy keeps in-frame clones and lacks some. Seen here are about 150,000 clones, approximately 85% observed once, and the top ten hold about 0.63%. The sample comprised peripheral blood. The source is a man aged 60-69 years with COVID-19, enrolled during active disease. The CDR3 runs from the conserved cysteine through the conserved F or W. The D gene is left open where the match is weak. The size of a clone is reported for some rows only, either as once, few or many, or as a class for expanded clones.

V gene,CDR3 length,J gene,clone size,D gene,CDR3 protein,CDR3 DNA
TRBV6-4,16,TRBJ1-1,-,TRBD1,CASSDGGQKLDTEAFF,TGTGCCAGCAGTGATGGGGGACAGAAGTTGGATACTGAAGCTTTCTTT
TRBV4-3,14,TRBJ1-2,once,-,CASSQDRVYAGYTF,TGCGCCAGCAGCCAAGACAGGGTGTACGCCGGCTACACCTTC
TRBV30,13,TRBJ1-2,-,-,CAWSLRLNYGYTF,TGTGCCTGGAGTCTCCGACTGAACTATGGCTACACCTTC
TRBV7-2,15,TRBJ2-1,-,-,CASQVMSGPYNEQFF,TGTGCCAGCCAGGTTATGAGCGGTCCCTACAATGAGCAGTTCTTC
TRBV2,16,TRBJ1-1,-,TRBD1,CASSVSPGTGNTEAFF,TGTGCCAGCAGTGTCAGCCCCGGGACAGGGAACACTGAAGCTTTCTTT
TRBV28,11,TRBJ2-3,-,-,CASAGRDTQYF,TGTGCCAGCGCGGGTAGAGATACGCAGTATTTT
TRBV24-1,14,TRBJ1-5,-,-,CATSGRYGNQPQHF,TGTGCCACCAGTGGCAGGTACGGCAATCAGCCCCAGCATTTT
TRBV6-5,13,TRBJ2-5,-,-,CASSSETGETQYF,TGTGCCAGCAGCTCGGAAACGGGGGAGACCCAGTACTTC
TRBV28,14,TRBJ1-2,-,-,CASMTRGQNYGYTF,TGTGCCAGCATGACTCGGGGTCAGAACTATGGCTACACCTTC
TRBV5-4,13,TRBJ2-2,few,-,CASSSNPAGELFF,TGTGCCAGCAGCTCCAACCCAGCCGGGGAGCTGTTTTTT
TRBV6-5,15,TRBJ2-3,few,-,CASSSRTEYTDTQYF,TGTGCCAGCAGTTCCAGGACAGAATACACAGATACGCAGTATTTT
TRBV15,17,TRBJ2-1,-,TRBD2,CATSRETSGRPHNEQFF,TGTGCCACCAGCAGAGAAACTAGCGGGAGACCACACAATGAGCAGTTCTTC
TRBV15,13,TRBJ2-7,-,-,CATSQRSVSEQYF,TGTGCCACCAGCCAGCGGTCGGTTTCCGAGCAGTACTTC
TRBV7-9,15,TRBJ2-7,-,TRBD1,CASSDNRGYPYEQYF,TGTGCCAGCAGCGACAACAGGGGTTACCCATACGAGCAGTACTTC
TRBV3-1/TRBV3-2,16,TRBJ2-2,-,-,CASSLGRSGYTGELFF,TGTGCCAGCAGCCTAGGCCGATCGGGTTACACCGGGGAGCTGTTTTTT
TRBV25-1,16,TRBJ2-1,once,-,CASRPAGTMGAYEQFF,TGTGCCAGCAGACCGGCCGGGACTATGGGGGCCTATGAGCAGTTCTTC
TRBV4-3,15,TRBJ2-7,-,TRBD1,CASSPNRDRGSQQYF,TGCGCCAGCAGCCCGAACCGGGACAGGGGATCCCAGCAGTACTTC
TRBV23-1,14,TRBJ1-1,few,TRBD1,CASSQGQGATEAFF,TGCGCCAGCAGTCAAGGCCAGGGGGCGACTGAAGCTTTCTTT
TRBV5-4,15,TRBJ2-3,-,-,CASSPGRGQADTQYF,TGTGCCAGCAGCCCCGGGAGGGGGCAAGCAGATACGCAGTATTTT
TRBV12-5,13,TRBJ2-3,-,-,CASGLTSTDTQYF,TGTGCTAGTGGTCTCACTAGCACAGATACGCAGTATTTT
TRBV9,15,TRBJ2-3,-,-,CASSVANHYTDTQYF,TGTGCCAGCAGCGTAGCTAACCACTACACAGATACGCAGTATTTT
TRBV3-1/TRBV3-2,15,TRBJ2-2,-,-,CASSHLLAGAGELFF,TGTGCCAGCAGCCACTTACTAGCCGGCGCCGGGGAGCTGTTTTTT
TRBV19,15,TRBJ1-1,-,TRBD1,CASTLQGPLNTEAFF,TGTGCCAGTACCCTACAGGGGCCTTTGAACACTGAAGCTTTCTTT
TRBV5-4,13,TRBJ2-1,few,-,CASRTTGRYEQFF,TGTGCCAGCAGGACGACAGGGAGGTATGAGCAGTTCTTC
TRBV18,15,TRBJ1-2,-,-,CASSPPKDTHYGYTF,TGTGCCAGCTCACCACCGAAGGACACCCACTATGGCTACACCTTC
TRBV5-1,15,TRBJ1-2,few,-,CASSEETGNFYGYTF,TGCGCCAGCAGTGAAGAGACAGGAAACTTCTATGGCTACACCTTC
TRBV10-3,16,TRBJ1-4,-,TRBD1,CAISESPGQHNEKLFF,TGTGCCATCAGTGAGTCCCCGGGACAGCATAATGAAAAACTGTTTTTT
TRBV27,15,TRBJ1-2,-,TRBD1,CASSPTGQGNYGYTF,TGTGCCAGCAGTCCTACGGGACAGGGAAACTATGGCTACACCTTC
TRBV9,18,TRBJ1-3,-,-,CASSVTLGQSTSGNTIYF,TGTGCCAGCAGCGTGACCCTGGGACAATCGACCTCTGGAAACACCATATATTTT
TRBV18,15,TRBJ1-1,-,-,CASSLVGAFESLAFF,TGTGCCAGCTCCTTAGTGGGGGCTTTCGAATCTTTGGCTTTCTTT
TRBV4-1,15,TRBJ1-6,-,-,CASTAGGRPYSPLHF,TGCGCCAGCACCGCAGGCGGGAGACCGTATTCACCCCTCCACTTT
TRBV7-9,15,TRBJ2-3,-,-,CASSFTTERVDTQYF,TGTGCCAGCAGCTTTACCACCGAACGGGTGGATACGCAGTATTTT
TRBV15,16,TRBJ2-5,-,TRBD2,CATSRDLRGLEETQYF,TGTGCCACCAGCAGAGATCTGAGGGGACTAGAAGAGACCCAGTACTTC
TRBV27,14,TRBJ1-3,-,-,CASSLRGTGNTIYF,TGTGCCAGCAGTTTACGGGGAACTGGAAACACCATATATTTT
TRBV18,15,TRBJ1-6,few,-,CASSLSFGMNSPLHF,TGTGCCAGCTCACTCTCATTCGGGATGAATTCACCCCTCCACTTT
TRBV4-3,16,TRBJ1-6,once,-,CASSKSAGYLNSPLHF,TGCGCCAGCAGCAAATCCGCGGGGTATCTTAATTCACCCCTCCACTTT
TRBV29-1,13,TRBJ1-2,-,TRBD1,CSVWDRGYYGYTF,TGCAGCGTTTGGGACAGGGGCTACTATGGCTACACCTTC
TRBV4-1,17,TRBJ1-3,few,-,CASSQGTIFSSGNTIYF,TGCGCCAGCAGCCAAGGAACTATCTTCAGCTCTGGAAACACCATATATTTT
TRBV5-1,16,TRBJ1-6,once,TRBD1,CASSLRPGTDNSPLHF,TGCGCCAGCAGCTTACGCCCCGGGACAGATAATTCACCCCTCCACTTT
TRBV19,16,TRBJ1-2,once,TRBD1,CASSTRTTGGNYGYTF,TGTGCCAGTAGTACTCGAACGACAGGGGGAAACTATGGCTACACCTTC
TRBV6-5,15,TRBJ1-5,once,-,CASSYDGQSNQPQHF,TGTGCCAGCAGTTACGACGGACAGAGCAATCAGCCCCAGCATTTT
TRBV4-1,16,TRBJ1-5,few,TRBD1,CASSQGQGSGNQPQHF,TGCGCCAGCAGCCAAGGACAGGGGAGCGGCAATCAGCCCCAGCATTTT
TRBV18,15,TRBJ1-1,-,TRBD1,CASSPDRVMNTEAFF,TGTGCCAGCTCACCAGACAGGGTTATGAACACTGAAGCTTTCTTT
TRBV4-1,17,TRBJ2-6,few,-,CASSQEFPGGGANVLTF,TGCGCCAGCAGCCAAGAATTCCCCGGGGGTGGGGCCAACGTCCTGACTTTC
TRBV3-1/TRBV3-2,15,TRBJ2-3,-,-,CASSQQGPSTDTQYF,TGTGCCAGCAGCCAACAGGGGCCGAGCACAGATACGCAGTATTTT
TRBV19,14,TRBJ2-2,-,-,CASKPPANTGELFF,TGTGCCAGTAAACCCCCAGCGAACACCGGGGAGCTGTTTTTT
TRBV11-1,15,TRBJ1-1,once,TRBD1,CASSITRGLGTEAFF,TGTGCCAGCAGCATAACCAGGGGGCTGGGTACTGAAGCTTTCTTT
TRBV6-5,15,TRBJ1-1,-,TRBD1,CASSQGTGGNTEAFF,TGTGCCAGCAGTCAGGGGACAGGAGGGAACACTGAAGCTTTCTTT
TRBV4-2,16,TRBJ1-1,-,-,CASSQDILRPNTEAFF,TGTGCCAGCAGCCAAGATATCTTGAGGCCGAACACTGAAGCTTTCTTT
TRBV6-5,15,TRBJ1-1,-,-,CASSFYLGANTEAFF,TGTGCCAGCAGTTTCTATCTGGGGGCGAACACTGAAGCTTTCTTT
TRBV5-8,17,TRBJ1-5,-,-,CASSLVWSLWSNQPQHF,TGTGCCAGCAGCTTGGTGTGGTCACTTTGGAGCAATCAGCCCCAGCATTTT
TRBV28,13,TRBJ1-2,-,TRBD1,CASSLADRDGYTF,TGTGCCAGCAGTTTGGCTGACAGGGATGGCTACACCTTC
TRBV6-5,13,TRBJ2-5,-,-,CASRGLLSETQYF,TGTGCCAGCAGGGGACTTCTGTCGGAGACCCAGTACTTC
TRBV10-3,15,TRBJ1-1,-,TRBD1,CAINGARQGNTEAFF,TGTGCCATCAACGGGGCACGACAGGGCAACACTGAAGCTTTCTTT
TRBV3-1/TRBV3-2,13,TRBJ1-2,few,TRBD1,CASSPGTGDGYTF,TGTGCCAGCAGTCCCGGGACAGGGGATGGCTACACCTTC
TRBV11-3,17,TRBJ2-1,-,TRBD2,CASSPLAGGVSYNEQFF,TGTGCCAGCAGCCCACTAGCGGGAGGGGTCTCCTACAATGAGCAGTTCTTC
TRBV11-2,13,TRBJ1-1,-,-,CASSPRQFTEAFF,TGTGCCAGCAGCCCCAGACAGTTCACTGAAGCTTTCTTT
TRBV30,14,TRBJ1-1,-,-,CAWSVTGRNTEAFF,TGTGCCTGGAGTGTGACTGGGAGGAACACTGAAGCTTTCTTT